These T cell receptor beta chains were read from a single sample in a study of blood T cell repertoires in COVID-19. Clones were sequenced by immunoSEQ multiplex PCR, and TCRdb holds only the in-frame ones, with some missing. Seen here are 150,000 to 200,000 clones, approximately 82% observed once, and the top ten hold roughly 15%. Sequencing input: PBMCs or T cells enriched from blood (not recorded which). The receptor source for this set is a man over 45 who had recovered from COVID-19. CDR3s leave out the opening cysteine and the closing phenylalanine or tryptophan. Fields, in order: J gene, V gene, CDR3 protein.

>TRBJ1-1|TRBV7-9
ASSEAGNTEAF
>TRBJ2-7|TRBV9
ASSARRDFEQY
>TRBJ2-3|TRBV28
ASRQSPTDTQY
>TRBJ1-1|TRBV6-5
ASSLYMNTEAF
>TRBJ1-2|TRBV2
ASSDQGMAGYT
>TRBJ1-6|TRBV30
ACKIGTVYNSPLH
>TRBJ2-5|TRBV5-1
ASSLVEGETQY
>TRBJ1-1|TRBV9
ASSATTGNTEAF
>TRBJ1-6|TRBV7-9
ASSLVADNSPLH
>TRBJ1-1|TRBV7-2
ASSLFLGNTEAF
>TRBJ1-2|TRBV18
ASSLDSYGYT
>TRBJ2-5|TRBV5-1
ASSAGTVSKQETQY
>TRBJ1-6|TRBV3-1/TRBV3-2
ASSQDSGSSSYNSPLH
>TRBJ2-1|TRBV30
AWNVGATYNEQF
>TRBJ2-1|TRBV2
ASSQSDRGRYYNEQF
>TRBJ1-6|TRBV20-1
SASSNSPLH
>TRBJ2-2|TRBV2
ASSVSGANTGELF
>TRBJ1-6|TRBV28
ASRQPGQRNSPLH
>TRBJ2-7|TRBV19
ASSTDKYEQY
>TRBJ2-7|TRBV29-1
SVGTDSYEQY
>TRBJ1-1|TRBV2
ASSALFSNTEAF
>TRBJ2-7|TRBV5-4
ALSTGFTYEQY
>TRBJ2-1|TRBV10-1
ASSESNFDNEQF
>TRBJ1-2|TRBV10-3
AISSDRGKDYGYT
>TRBJ2-7|TRBV7-2
ASSFQVEQY
>TRBJ2-5|TRBV4-1
ASSQVGLGGQETQY
>TRBJ1-2|TRBV29-1
SARQGLDYGYT
>TRBJ1-6|TRBV30
AWTGVNSPLH
>TRBJ2-3|TRBV28
ASSFSLAGGPQDTQY
>TRBJ1-5|TRBV2
ASTPGKGNQPQH
>TRBJ1-4|TRBV29-1
SGRYNEKLF
>TRBJ1-4|TRBV3-1/TRBV3-2
ASSLSQAQGKLF
>TRBJ2-1|TRBV6-5
ASTTSGNEQF
>TRBJ2-1|TRBV5-8
ASSPPRGGSYNEQF
>TRBJ2-7|TRBV5-5
ASSLSASVGSYEQY
>TRBJ2-1|TRBV23-1
ASIPGQGDNEQF
>TRBJ2-1|TRBV15
ATSRPDVGEQF
>TRBJ2-3|TRBV12-3/TRBV12-4
ASSFWSDTQY
>TRBJ1-4|TRBV30
AWSGRPEEEKLF
>TRBJ2-7|TRBV6-5
ASSFGRNNEQY
>TRBJ1-5|TRBV28
ASIRAQGNQPQH
>TRBJ1-2|TRBV27
ASSSTSRDRGYGYT